A single sample is the source of the 30 T cell receptor beta chains below, sequenced in a study of post-analysis software for immune sequencing data. Antigens of these TCRs are unknown. Unique molecular identifiers were present in the TCR beta cDNA libraries. TCRdb used MiXCR to reprocess the PCR reads, holding one entry per CDR3 protein. The sample has about 540,000 distinct CDR3 sequences; 30% to 40% are singletons. Study-wide results and limits: TRBV5-6, TRBV5-1 and TRBV20-1 belonged to a set of a handful of TRBV segments that were more frequent in patients than controls.

The sample taken for sequencing was blood. The receptors derive from a girl aged 2-17 years with multiple sclerosis.

There are a few counts of this clonotype. CDR3 residues: CASSQGAKGNGYTF. As DNA, the CDR3 is TGCGCCAGCAGCCAAGGGGCGAAAGGAAACGGCTACACCTTC. The chain uses TRBV4-1 and TRBJ1-2, with D unclear. Germline assignment: CDR1 MGHRA and CDR2 YSYEKL. This CDR3 region has 14 residues. V was cut by 1 base and J by 8 bases, with 14 bases left in between.

This chain links TRBV5-1 with TRBJ1-2; D unclear. V lost 7 bases, J lost 1 base, and 11 bases lay in between. CDR1 and CDR2 (germline): SGHRS, YFSETQ. CDR3 length: 13 amino acids. Here the CDR3 DNA reads TGCGCCAGCGGAGGGTCTAATAACTATGGCTACACCTTC. Its protein product is CASGGSNNYGYTF.

Concerning this clonotype: At one boundary the junction diverges from the germline segment, which might be a read error. The rearrangement joins TRBV7-7 to TRBJ2-1; D is uncertain. The length of the CDR3 is 13 residues. Per germline, CDR1 SSHAT and CDR2 FNYEAQ (reference sequence). The CDR3 sequence: CASSLGFLGEQFF. In nucleotides, the CDR3 is TGTGCTAGCAGCTTAGGTTTCCTCGGTGAGCAGTTCTTC.

The chain is built from TRBV7-9 and TRBJ2-2, with unresolved D. Trimming removed 5 bases at V and 6 bases at J, with 10 bases between. Germline assignment: CDR1 SEHNR and CDR2 FQNEAQ (reference sequence). CDR3 length equals 13 residues. In nucleotides, the CDR3 is TGTGCCAGCAGCCACCCGTACCCCGGGGAGCTGTTTTTT. Translation gives CASSHPYPGELFF.

This sequence joins TRBV29-1 and TRBJ1-5; TRBD1 agrees at 11 bases. Germline V CDR1 and CDR2: SQVTM, ANQGSEA. V lost 6 bases, J lost 0 bases, and 4 bases stayed unmatched. The CDR3 length is 15 residues. In DNA form, the CDR3 reads TGCAGCGTCGGACAGGGGGCCCTTAGCAATCAGCCCCAGCATTTT. Translating gives CSVGQGALSNQPQHF. The whole variable domain, filled in from reference TRBV29-1 and TRBJ1-5, reads SAVISQKPSRDICQRGTSLTIQCQVDSQVTMMFWYRQQPGQSLTLIATANQGSEATYESGFVIDKFPISRPNLTFSTLTVSNMSPEDSSIYLCSVGQGALSNQPQHFGDGTRLSIL.

The chain has TRBV14 and TRBJ2-1; 8 bases align to TRBD1. This CDR3 contains 16 residues. The V and J ends lost 6 bases and 5 bases, in that order; junction bases with no gene match: 12. CDR1 is SGHDN and CDR2 is FVKESK in the germline V gene. CDR3 amino acids: CASSRRVDRVNNEQFF. CDR3 coding DNA: TGTGCCAGCAGTCGGAGAGTGGACAGGGTGAACAATGAGCAGTTCTTC.

The V call is TRBV5-1, the J call TRBJ1-6; 7 nucleotides align to TRBD1. Trimming at V came to 4 bases and at J to 7 bases, leaving 8 bases not matched to a gene. In germline, CDR1 is SGHRS, CDR2 YFSETQ. This CDR3 comprises 15 residues. CDR3 loop: CASSTQTGFNSPLHF. CDR3 nucleotide sequence: TGCGCCAGCAGCACCCAGACAGGGTTCAATTCACCCCTCCACTTT.

The chain is built from TRBV28 and TRBJ1-2; D uncertain. V dropped 6 bases and J dropped 8 bases, with 19 bases sitting between them. This CDR3 contains 14 residues. Germline V gene lookup returns CDR1 MDHEN and CDR2 SYDVKM. CDR3 in DNA: TGTGCCAGCAGGTTCTCCAGCTTAGAGGAAGGCTACACCTTC. Translating gives CASRFSSLEEGYTF.

This clonotype appeared a few times. V usage is TRBV5-1 and J usage is TRBJ1-1; D is unresolved. The germline CDR1 and CDR2 sequences are SGHRS and YFSETQ. This CDR3 is 14 amino acids long. The V end was cut by 5 bases, the J end by 4 bases, with 15 bases between. The CDR3 DNA follows: TGCGCCAGCAGGCCCCAATATGTCGGCACTGAAGCTTTCTTT. This sequence encodes CASRPQYVGTEAFF.

This rearrangement joins TRBV12-3 or TRBV12-4 to TRBJ1-5; 9 bases fit TRBD1. The V segment lost 6 bases and the J segment 7 bases; nucleotides outside the gene matches: 7. The CDR3 extends over 14 amino acids. In nucleotides, the CDR3 is TGTGCCAGCAGCCAAACAGGGGGCCGGCAGCCCCAGCATTTT. As protein: CASSQTGGRQPQHF.

V is TRBV20-1 and J is TRBJ2-4, with D possibly TRBD2 on 6 matching bases. The CDR3 has 12 residues. V dropped 4 bases and J dropped 8 bases, with 12 bases sitting between them. CDR1 is DFQATT and CDR2 is SNEGSKA in the germline V gene (reference sequence). DNA of the CDR3: TGCAGTGCTACGCGGGGTTTGGACATTCAGTACTTC. Protein: CSATRGLDIQYF.

The chain recombines TRBV20-1 with TRBJ2-5, with 10 bases that match TRBD2. Germline loops: CDR1 DFQATT, CDR2 SNEGSKA (reference sequence). The CDR3 runs to 14 residues. J lost 7 bases, V lost 1 base, and 6 bases had no gene match. As DNA, the CDR3 is TGCAGTGCTAGAGTAGCTAGCGGGGGAGGGACCCAGTACTTC. Its translation: CSARVASGGGTQYF.

V is TRBV7-9 and J is TRBJ1-2, with D possibly TRBD1 on 6 matching bases. This CDR3 has 15 residues. Trimming shortened V by 1 base and J by 4 bases, and 13 bases separated the two germline ends. Germline-derived CDR1 and CDR2 are SEHNR and FQNEAQ (reference sequence). CDR3 amino acids: CASSLVAAGVYGYTF. The CDR3 DNA reads TGTGCCAGCAGCTTAGTGGCGGCAGGGGTCTATGGCTACACCTTC.

The sample holds a few counts of this clonotype. The chain couples TRBV7-2 to TRBJ2-5; D perhaps matches TRBD1 (5 bases). The germline V and J ends were trimmed by 1 base and 2 bases, with 8 bases remaining between them. CDR3 length equals 14 residues. Germline CDR1 and CDR2: SGHTA and FQGNSA. CDR3 protein: CASSLVTGQETQYF. CDR3 DNA sequence: TGTGCCAGCAGCTTAGTCACAGGTCAAGAGACCCAGTACTTC.

V is TRBV12-3 or TRBV12-4 and J is TRBJ2-3; 9 bases align to TRBD2. CDR3 length: 16 amino acids. With V trimmed by 5 bases and J by 1 base, 7 bases remained unmatched. The CDR3 DNA is TGTGCCAGCAGTGTTCCTAGCGGGGAGGGCACAGATACGCAGTATTTT. Protein: CASSVPSGEGTDTQYF.

A note on this clonotype: A much larger clone is a single base away; this may be a read error. V and J are TRBV5-1 and TRBJ2-7; 8 bases line up with TRBD2. This CDR3 is 15 amino acids long. V was clipped by 6 bases and J by 7 bases; unmatched bases: 15. The germline V gene encodes CDR1 SGHRS and CDR2 YFSETQ. In DNA, the CDR3 is TGCGCCAGCACCCGGGAGGGCGACTCCTACAATGAGCAGTACTTC. The encoded protein is CASTREGDSYNEQYF.

The chain couples TRBV7-9 to TRBJ2-7, with D uncertain. The CDR3 covers 12 residues. CDR1 is SEHNR and CDR2 is FQNEAQ in the germline V gene (reference sequence). The germline V and J ends were trimmed by 5 bases and 3 bases, with 8 bases remaining between them. The CDR3 DNA follows: TGTGCCAGCAGCCCAGTGGTCTACGAGCAGTACTTC. Protein sequence: CASSPVVYEQYF.

This clonotype was counted between two and nine times. The chain carries TRBV12-3 or TRBV12-4 and TRBJ1-1; D gene unclear. V was cut by 5 bases and J by 7 bases, with 8 bases left in between. CDR3 length: 11 residues. The DNA for the CDR3 is TGTGCCAGCAGTCGGACGGGTGAAGCTTTCTTT. Encoded protein: CASSRTGEAFF.

A few counts support this clonotype. J is TRBJ2-4 and V is TRBV5-5; D is uncertain. CDR1 SGHKS and CDR2 YYEKEE come from the germline V gene (reference sequence). The CDR3 is 14 residues long. Trimming cost V 2 bases and J 9 bases, with 15 bases left between them. The CDR3 DNA is TGTGCCAGCAGCTTCCGAGCTTCCGGTGGCATTCAGTACTTC. This codes for CASSFRASGGIQYF.

This clonotype has a handful of counts. CDR3 DNA sequence: TGTGCCAGCAGCACCGGGACACTAAACACCGGGGAGCTGTTTTTT. Its translation: CASSTGTLNTGELFF. The chain is built from TRBV9 and TRBJ2-2; TRBD1 is a possible D gene (6 bases). The V gene lost 4 bases and the J gene lost 2 bases, with 12 bases spanning the gap. CDR1 is SGDLS and CDR2 is YYNGEE in the germline V gene. This CDR3 has 15 amino acids.

This rearrangement joins TRBV12-3 or TRBV12-4 to TRBJ2-6; tentatively, D is TRBD1 (5 bases). This CDR3 comprises 16 residues. Trimming removed 4 bases at V and 4 bases at J, with 14 bases between. This CDR3 is CASSSREASGANVLTF. The CDR3 DNA follows: TGTGCCAGCAGTTCCAGGGAAGCGTCAGGGGCCAACGTCCTGACTTTC.

This sequence joins TRBV19 and TRBJ2-4; D remains ambiguous. Germline V lookup: CDR1 LNHDA, CDR2 SQIVND (reference sequence). The CDR3 extends over 13 amino acids. V was cut by 3 bases and J by 8 bases, with 11 bases left in between. The CDR3 DNA reads TGTGCCAGTAGTATGGCGTTCATAGACATTCAGTACTTC. The encoded protein is CASSMAFIDIQYF.

The CDR3 loop reads CASSHLESGGRETQYF. For the CDR3, the DNA is TGCGCCAGCAGCCATCTTGAGAGCGGGGGAAGAGAGACCCAGTACTTC. J is TRBJ2-5 and V is TRBV5-1, with 8 nucleotides matching TRBD2. Trimming took 4 bases from V and 4 from J; bases not matched to a gene: 12. The length of the CDR3 is 16 residues. Per the germline V gene, CDR1 is SGHRS and CDR2 is YFSETQ.

The V call is TRBV3-1, the J call TRBJ2-5; D is possibly TRBD2 (5 bases). This CDR3 contains 18 residues. V lost 4 bases, J lost 2 bases, and 23 bases lay in between. Germline CDR1 LGHDT, CDR2 YNNKEL (reference sequence). CDR3 DNA: TGTGCCAGCAGCCCCAGTCAGAGGGCTTCGGGCTTACAAGAGACCCAGTACTTC. This sequence encodes CASSPSQRASGLQETQYF.

The J gene is TRBJ1-1, the V gene TRBV25-1, with 7 bases aligning to TRBD1. The CDR3 extends over 14 amino acids. Germline V gene lookup returns CDR1 MGHDK and CDR2 SYGVNS. J was trimmed by 3 bases and V by 3 bases; bases with no gene match: 4. CDR3 amino acids: CASSDRGTHTEAFF. CDR3 bases: TGTGCCAGCAGTGACAGGGGGACTCACACTGAAGCTTTCTTT.

This chain connects TRBV21-1 to TRBJ1-6; the D segment call TRBD1 is taken from the table without a DNA check. TRBV21-1 is tagged as a pseudogene. The CDR3 is made up of 21 amino acids. The CDR3 coding sequence is TGTGCCAGCAGCAAATCCGAGGGACAGGAAAACCCGAACTCCTATAATTCACCCCTCCACTTT. Translated: CASSKSEGQENPNSYNSPLHF.

This clonotype was counted a few times. V gene TRBV24-1 combines with J gene TRBJ1-2; 7 positions agree with TRBD1. In germline, CDR1 is KGHDR, CDR2 SFDVKD. After removal of 3 bases from V and 3 bases from J, the junction contained 3 bases not matched to a gene. The CDR3 runs to 14 residues. The CDR3, as DNA: TGTGCCACCAGTGATACAGGGGAAGACTATGGCTACACCTTC. Translated: CATSDTGEDYGYTF.

The CDR3 coding sequence is TGTGCCAGCTCGGTAGTGGGGGCGCGTGGCTACACCTTC. It codes for CASSVVGARGYTF. The chain joins TRBV5-5 to TRBJ1-2; D may be TRBD1 (6 bases). CDR1 is SGHKS and CDR2 is YYEKEE in the germline V gene (reference sequence). The CDR3 length is 13 residues. Trimming removed 7 bases at V and 7 bases at J, with 17 bases between.

This clonotype was seen many times. The gene calls are TRBV20-1 and TRBJ2-1; possibly TRBD2 for D (6 bases). Germline lookup yields CDR1 DFQATT and CDR2 SNEGSKA (reference sequence). Trimming took off 6 bases at V and 0 bases at J, with 24 bases between the two ends. The CDR3 is made up of 18 amino acids. The CDR3 sequence is CSAPRRGRGQLSYNEQFF. Written as DNA, the CDR3 is TGCAGTGCGCCCCGGAGGGGTCGGGGTCAACTCTCCTACAATGAGCAGTTCTTC.

This clonotype was counted only a few times. The genes are TRBV29-1 and TRBJ2-1; D perhaps matches TRBD1 (6 bases). CDR3 length equals 16 residues. CDR1 SQVTM and CDR2 ANQGSEA come from the germline V gene. Trimming left V 6 bases short and J 5 bases short, with 23 bases between. CDR3 loop: CSVARIRGAGDNEQFF. The DNA for the CDR3 is TGCAGCGTCGCCCGAATCAGGGGTGCCGGTGACAATGAGCAGTTCTTC.